This T cell receptor (beta chain) was found in a study of metastatic and nonmetastatic thyroid tumors. Germline V gives CDR1 LNHNV, CDR2 YYDKDF (reference sequence). This CDR3 region has 18 residues. TCRdb reanalyzed the PCR reads via MiXCR. Among 85,000 to 95,000 clones listed, about 15% were seen once. Every patient was untreated before thyroid surgery. As regards this clone: Its ends do not fully match the called genes, so a read error is possible.

The sequence derives from a female donor with papillary thyroid cancer or a benign thyroid nodule (not recorded which). Some clones in this sample may be carry-over from other donors' samples. Sequencing used blood. The rearrangement joins TRBV15 to TRBJ2-7; 11 bases align to TRBD2. The CDR3: CATSSVAGTSGRIYEQHF. DNA for the CDR3: TGTGCCACCAGCAGTGTTGCCGGGACTAGCGGACGGATCTACGAGCAGCACTTC.